The rows below give T cell receptor beta chains drawn from one sample of a study of T cells in Graves' hyperthyroidism and ophthalmopathy. MiXCR, run by TCRdb on the multiplex PCR reads, gives a single entry per CDR3 protein. The sample contains about 290,000 distinct CDR3 sequences, roughly 13% of which appear only once. Sequencing was done on a sample of blood. Source of these receptors: a woman between 40 and 50 years old with Graves' hyperthyroidism. CDR3s include the opening cysteine and the closing phenylalanine or tryptophan. Each record gives: CDR3 protein, J gene, V gene.

CDR3aa: CASSEGVSGRTDTQYF; j_gene: TRBJ2-3; v_gene: TRBV2
CDR3aa: CASRGGQGNYGYTF; j_gene: TRBJ1-2; v_gene: TRBV2
CDR3aa: CASRKTGDAQPQHF; j_gene: TRBJ1-5; v_gene: TRBV19
CDR3aa: CASSIESGLAKNIQYF; j_gene: TRBJ2-4; v_gene: TRBV19
CDR3aa: CASSRGTGRDGYTF; j_gene: TRBJ1-2; v_gene: TRBV13
CDR3aa: CASSAGQNYEQFF; j_gene: -; v_gene: TRBV9
CDR3aa: CASNWDRGTYEQYF; j_gene: TRBJ2-7; v_gene: TRBV13
CDR3aa: CASSVRQGYGYTF; j_gene: TRBJ1-2; v_gene: TRBV6-1
CDR3aa: CASSRGQPEAFF; j_gene: TRBJ1-1; v_gene: TRBV5-6
CDR3aa: CSAKGGGGRDQPQHF; j_gene: TRBJ1-5; v_gene: TRBV20-1